These 9 T cell receptor beta chains came from one sample sequenced in a study of CD8+ T cells in alopecia areata. RNA was isolated and reverse transcribed to cDNA, the sequencing template. TCRdb keeps only in-frame clones here, not all; method: immunoSEQ multiplex PCR. The sample consists of about 180,000 clones, about 67% of them appearing once. The starting material was CD8+ T cells sorted from blood, obtained at week 0. These TCRs come from a human donor with alopecia areata.

The CDR3 nucleotides read TGCGCCACCTACCGGACAGGGGGCTACCTCAATCAGCCCCAGCATTTT. Translating it yields CATYRTGGYLNQPQHF. The chain couples TRBV5-1 to TRBJ1-5; 11 bases agree with TRBD1. J gave up 3 bases and V 9 bases, and 11 bases lay outside the gene matches. The germline V gene encodes CDR1 SGHRS and CDR2 YFSETQ. This CDR3 contains 16 residues.

The rearrangement uses TRBV13 and TRBJ2-1; 8 nucleotides align to TRBD2. Trimming removed 5 bases from V and 2 bases from J; junction bases left unmatched: 11. This CDR3 is built from 17 residues. CDR1 is PRHDT, CDR2 FYEKMQ, per germline (reference sequence). CDR3 bases: TGTGCCAGCAGCGAAGCCTTAGCGGGGAGAACCTACAATGAGCAGTTCTTC. It specifies CASSEALAGRTYNEQFF. Looking up the rest from reference TRBV13 and TRBJ2-1 gives the full variable domain: AAGVIQSPRHLIKEKRETATLKCYPIPRHDTVYWYQQGPGQDPQFLISFYEKMQSDKGSIPDRFSAQQFSDYHSELNMSSLELGDSALYFCASSEALAGRTYNEQFFGPGTRLTVL.

The chain has TRBV5-6 and TRBJ1-2; D might be TRBD1 (5 bases). The CDR3 extends over 14 amino acids. Trimming left V 2 bases short and J 4 bases short, with 12 bases between. CDR1 and CDR2 (germline): SGHDT, YYEEEE. CDR3 amino acids: CASSLPRRVYGYTF. CDR3 coding DNA: TGTGCCAGCAGCTTACCCCGCAGGGTCTATGGCTACACCTTC.

The gene calls are TRBV9 and TRBJ1-3; D is uncertain. CDR3 length equals 14 residues. Between the trimmed V and J ends, which lost 1 base and 2 bases, there was a span of 7 bases. In germline, CDR1 is SGDLS, CDR2 YYNGEE. In DNA, the CDR3 is TGTGCCAGCAGCGTAATAGGACCTGGAAACACCATATATTTT. Translated: CASSVIGPGNTIYF.

This clone occurred once. The chain is built from TRBV5-1 and TRBJ2-7, with unresolved D. CDR3 size: 13 residues. The germline V gene encodes CDR1 SGHRS and CDR2 YFSETQ. V gave up 1 base and J gave up 0 bases, with 5 bases separating them. This CDR3 reads CASSLRYSYEQYF. CDR3 in DNA: TGCGCCAGCAGCTTGAGGTACTCCTACGAGCAGTACTTC.

The chain joins TRBV27 to TRBJ1-4; a possible D gene is TRBD1 (5 bases). Germline loops: CDR1 MNHEY, CDR2 SMNVEV (reference sequence). The CDR3 consists of 13 residues. V was cut by 3 bases and J by 8 bases, with 10 bases left in between. CDR3 in amino acids: CASSLWDGEKLFF. CDR3 nucleotides: TGTGCCAGCAGTTTGTGGGACGGGGAAAAACTGTTTTTT.

This clone was seen only a few times. The J gene is TRBJ2-5, the V gene TRBV29-1; D may be TRBD1 (6 bases). Germline CDR1 and CDR2: SQVTM and ANQGSEA. The CDR3 length is 17 residues. Deletions cut 1 base from V and 5 bases from J, with 23 bases between. The CDR3 reads CSVEADTGQLEVETQYF. CDR3 DNA sequence: TGCAGCGTTGAAGCGGATACAGGACAGCTCGAGGTGGAGACCCAGTACTTC.

The V call is TRBV5-1, the J call TRBJ2-3; the match to TRBD2 covers 12 bases. The CDR3 contains 17 residues. V was clipped by 4 bases and J by 2 bases; unmatched bases: 8. Germline values: CDR1 SGHRS, CDR2 YFSETQ. The DNA of the CDR3 is TGCGCCAGCAGCATTCGGACTAGCGGGGCTATCACAGATACGCAGTATTTT. Encoded protein: CASSIRTSGAITDTQYF.

The chain has TRBV19 and TRBJ1-2; no clear D gene. Trimming removed 7 bases at V and 6 bases at J, with 21 bases between. Germline V lookup: CDR1 LNHDA, CDR2 SQIVND (reference sequence). The CDR3 loop spans 15 amino acids. As DNA, the CDR3 is TGTGCCAGTACCCCAGACCAGACCGTATGGAATGGCTACACCTTC. Residues: CASTPDQTVWNGYTF.